A single sample gave rise to the 9 T cell receptor beta chains below, sequenced in a study of early T cells in non-severe SARS-CoV-2 infection. TCRdb re-called the 5' RACE reads with MiXCR, one entry per CDR3 protein. The sample carries 50,000 to 80,000 distinct CDR3 sequences, about 4.9% recorded once. The sample taken for sequencing was whole blood. The receptors were gathered from an adult who was a healthcare worker with PCR-confirmed SARS-CoV-2 infection or an uninfected control (not recorded which).

The chain uses TRBV12-3 or TRBV12-4 and TRBJ2-3; D is ambiguous. The CDR3 contains 11 residues. V was cut by 7 bases and J by 6 bases, with 8 bases left in between. CDR3 in DNA: TGTGCCAGCAATATACAGGATACGCAGTATTTT. This encodes CASNIQDTQYF.

The V call is TRBV15, the J call TRBJ2-1; no clear D gene. This CDR3 is 15 amino acids long. V was trimmed by 3 bases and J by 0 bases, leaving 9 bases between them. Germline loops: CDR1 LNHNV, CDR2 YYDKDF (reference sequence). The CDR3 reads CATSSDLFSYNEQFF. In DNA, the CDR3 is TGTGCCACCAGCAGTGACTTGTTCTCCTACAATGAGCAGTTCTTC.

The sample holds many counts of this clonotype. The chain employs TRBV24-1 and TRBJ2-1; D ambiguous. The CDR3 extends over 16 amino acids. CDR1 is KGHDR, CDR2 SFDVKD, per germline. The ends were cut back, 3 bases at V and 0 bases at J, with 11 bases in the middle. CDR3 loop: CATSDADWSSYNEQFF. In DNA form, the CDR3 reads TGTGCCACCAGTGATGCAGACTGGAGCTCCTACAATGAGCAGTTCTTC.

This clonotype was observed many times. This rearrangement joins TRBV6-2 or TRBV6-3 to TRBJ2-7; D possibly matches TRBD1 or TRBD2 (5 bases each). The CDR3 spans 16 residues. Germline values: CDR1 MNHEY, CDR2 SVGEGT. V was clipped by 5 bases and J by 1 base, with 18 bases between them. CDR3 loop: CASSVRDGELSYEQYF. The CDR3 nucleotides are TGTGCCAGCAGTGTCCGGGACGGGGAACTATCCTACGAGCAGTACTTC.

This clonotype was seen many times. The V and J genes are TRBV18 and TRBJ1-1, with 8 bases lining up with TRBD1. This CDR3 comprises 15 residues. Trimming took 6 bases from V and 3 from J; bases not matched to a gene: 9. Germline V gives CDR1 KGHSH, CDR2 LQKENI. The CDR3 sequence is CASSPQQGGDTEAFF. The DNA of the CDR3 is TGTGCCAGCTCGCCTCAACAGGGGGGGGACACTGAAGCTTTCTTT.

This clonotype was observed at least ten times. This chain connects TRBV30 to TRBJ2-7; 11 bases fit TRBD2. The CDR3 covers 17 residues. V trimming: 1 base; J trimming: 4 bases; junction bases outside the gene matches: 12. Germline V lookup: CDR1 GTSNPN, CDR2 SVGIG (reference sequence). The CDR3 coding sequence is TGTGCCTGGAGTGCCCCAGGGGGACTAGCGGATTATTACGAGCAGTACTTC. It specifies CAWSAPGGLADYYEQYF. The entire variable domain, with the rest obtained from reference TRBV30 and TRBJ2-7, is as follows: SQTIHQWPATLVQPVGSPLSLECTVEGTSNPNLYWYRQAAGRGLQLLFYSVGIGQISSEVPQNLSASRPQDRQFILSSKKLLLSDSGFYLCAWSAPGGLADYYEQYFGPGTRLTVT.

This clonotype was counted at least ten times. The chain carries TRBV19 and TRBJ1-5; tentatively, D is TRBD1 (6 bases). The CDR3 runs 14 residues. Germline-derived CDR1 and CDR2 are LNHDA and SQIVND (reference sequence). The ends were cut back, 8 bases at V and 0 bases at J, with 11 bases in the middle. CDR3 residues: CASLDRSSNQPQHF. The CDR3 DNA reads TGTGCCAGTCTCGACAGGTCTAGCAATCAGCCCCAGCATTTT.

This clonotype was counted at least ten times. The chain links TRBV7-9 to TRBJ2-7; weak D call: TRBD2 (5 bases). The CDR3 is 15 amino acids. Per the germline V gene, CDR1 is SEHNR and CDR2 is FQNEAQ (reference sequence). V was trimmed by 9 bases and J by 1 base, leaving 19 bases between them. This CDR3 is CARLCTEVPSYEQYF. DNA of the CDR3: TGTGCCAGGCTATGTACGGAGGTGCCTTCCTACGAGCAGTACTTC.

This clonotype was detected ten times or more. The chain links TRBV5-1 to TRBJ1-6; D is unclear. Germline CDR1 and CDR2: SGHRS and YFSETQ. V lost 5 bases, J lost 8 bases, and 11 bases lay in between. The CDR3 contains 13 residues. The DNA of the CDR3 is TGCGCCAGCAGTGTGAAAGATGATTCACCCCTCCACTTT. It is translated as CASSVKDDSPLHF.